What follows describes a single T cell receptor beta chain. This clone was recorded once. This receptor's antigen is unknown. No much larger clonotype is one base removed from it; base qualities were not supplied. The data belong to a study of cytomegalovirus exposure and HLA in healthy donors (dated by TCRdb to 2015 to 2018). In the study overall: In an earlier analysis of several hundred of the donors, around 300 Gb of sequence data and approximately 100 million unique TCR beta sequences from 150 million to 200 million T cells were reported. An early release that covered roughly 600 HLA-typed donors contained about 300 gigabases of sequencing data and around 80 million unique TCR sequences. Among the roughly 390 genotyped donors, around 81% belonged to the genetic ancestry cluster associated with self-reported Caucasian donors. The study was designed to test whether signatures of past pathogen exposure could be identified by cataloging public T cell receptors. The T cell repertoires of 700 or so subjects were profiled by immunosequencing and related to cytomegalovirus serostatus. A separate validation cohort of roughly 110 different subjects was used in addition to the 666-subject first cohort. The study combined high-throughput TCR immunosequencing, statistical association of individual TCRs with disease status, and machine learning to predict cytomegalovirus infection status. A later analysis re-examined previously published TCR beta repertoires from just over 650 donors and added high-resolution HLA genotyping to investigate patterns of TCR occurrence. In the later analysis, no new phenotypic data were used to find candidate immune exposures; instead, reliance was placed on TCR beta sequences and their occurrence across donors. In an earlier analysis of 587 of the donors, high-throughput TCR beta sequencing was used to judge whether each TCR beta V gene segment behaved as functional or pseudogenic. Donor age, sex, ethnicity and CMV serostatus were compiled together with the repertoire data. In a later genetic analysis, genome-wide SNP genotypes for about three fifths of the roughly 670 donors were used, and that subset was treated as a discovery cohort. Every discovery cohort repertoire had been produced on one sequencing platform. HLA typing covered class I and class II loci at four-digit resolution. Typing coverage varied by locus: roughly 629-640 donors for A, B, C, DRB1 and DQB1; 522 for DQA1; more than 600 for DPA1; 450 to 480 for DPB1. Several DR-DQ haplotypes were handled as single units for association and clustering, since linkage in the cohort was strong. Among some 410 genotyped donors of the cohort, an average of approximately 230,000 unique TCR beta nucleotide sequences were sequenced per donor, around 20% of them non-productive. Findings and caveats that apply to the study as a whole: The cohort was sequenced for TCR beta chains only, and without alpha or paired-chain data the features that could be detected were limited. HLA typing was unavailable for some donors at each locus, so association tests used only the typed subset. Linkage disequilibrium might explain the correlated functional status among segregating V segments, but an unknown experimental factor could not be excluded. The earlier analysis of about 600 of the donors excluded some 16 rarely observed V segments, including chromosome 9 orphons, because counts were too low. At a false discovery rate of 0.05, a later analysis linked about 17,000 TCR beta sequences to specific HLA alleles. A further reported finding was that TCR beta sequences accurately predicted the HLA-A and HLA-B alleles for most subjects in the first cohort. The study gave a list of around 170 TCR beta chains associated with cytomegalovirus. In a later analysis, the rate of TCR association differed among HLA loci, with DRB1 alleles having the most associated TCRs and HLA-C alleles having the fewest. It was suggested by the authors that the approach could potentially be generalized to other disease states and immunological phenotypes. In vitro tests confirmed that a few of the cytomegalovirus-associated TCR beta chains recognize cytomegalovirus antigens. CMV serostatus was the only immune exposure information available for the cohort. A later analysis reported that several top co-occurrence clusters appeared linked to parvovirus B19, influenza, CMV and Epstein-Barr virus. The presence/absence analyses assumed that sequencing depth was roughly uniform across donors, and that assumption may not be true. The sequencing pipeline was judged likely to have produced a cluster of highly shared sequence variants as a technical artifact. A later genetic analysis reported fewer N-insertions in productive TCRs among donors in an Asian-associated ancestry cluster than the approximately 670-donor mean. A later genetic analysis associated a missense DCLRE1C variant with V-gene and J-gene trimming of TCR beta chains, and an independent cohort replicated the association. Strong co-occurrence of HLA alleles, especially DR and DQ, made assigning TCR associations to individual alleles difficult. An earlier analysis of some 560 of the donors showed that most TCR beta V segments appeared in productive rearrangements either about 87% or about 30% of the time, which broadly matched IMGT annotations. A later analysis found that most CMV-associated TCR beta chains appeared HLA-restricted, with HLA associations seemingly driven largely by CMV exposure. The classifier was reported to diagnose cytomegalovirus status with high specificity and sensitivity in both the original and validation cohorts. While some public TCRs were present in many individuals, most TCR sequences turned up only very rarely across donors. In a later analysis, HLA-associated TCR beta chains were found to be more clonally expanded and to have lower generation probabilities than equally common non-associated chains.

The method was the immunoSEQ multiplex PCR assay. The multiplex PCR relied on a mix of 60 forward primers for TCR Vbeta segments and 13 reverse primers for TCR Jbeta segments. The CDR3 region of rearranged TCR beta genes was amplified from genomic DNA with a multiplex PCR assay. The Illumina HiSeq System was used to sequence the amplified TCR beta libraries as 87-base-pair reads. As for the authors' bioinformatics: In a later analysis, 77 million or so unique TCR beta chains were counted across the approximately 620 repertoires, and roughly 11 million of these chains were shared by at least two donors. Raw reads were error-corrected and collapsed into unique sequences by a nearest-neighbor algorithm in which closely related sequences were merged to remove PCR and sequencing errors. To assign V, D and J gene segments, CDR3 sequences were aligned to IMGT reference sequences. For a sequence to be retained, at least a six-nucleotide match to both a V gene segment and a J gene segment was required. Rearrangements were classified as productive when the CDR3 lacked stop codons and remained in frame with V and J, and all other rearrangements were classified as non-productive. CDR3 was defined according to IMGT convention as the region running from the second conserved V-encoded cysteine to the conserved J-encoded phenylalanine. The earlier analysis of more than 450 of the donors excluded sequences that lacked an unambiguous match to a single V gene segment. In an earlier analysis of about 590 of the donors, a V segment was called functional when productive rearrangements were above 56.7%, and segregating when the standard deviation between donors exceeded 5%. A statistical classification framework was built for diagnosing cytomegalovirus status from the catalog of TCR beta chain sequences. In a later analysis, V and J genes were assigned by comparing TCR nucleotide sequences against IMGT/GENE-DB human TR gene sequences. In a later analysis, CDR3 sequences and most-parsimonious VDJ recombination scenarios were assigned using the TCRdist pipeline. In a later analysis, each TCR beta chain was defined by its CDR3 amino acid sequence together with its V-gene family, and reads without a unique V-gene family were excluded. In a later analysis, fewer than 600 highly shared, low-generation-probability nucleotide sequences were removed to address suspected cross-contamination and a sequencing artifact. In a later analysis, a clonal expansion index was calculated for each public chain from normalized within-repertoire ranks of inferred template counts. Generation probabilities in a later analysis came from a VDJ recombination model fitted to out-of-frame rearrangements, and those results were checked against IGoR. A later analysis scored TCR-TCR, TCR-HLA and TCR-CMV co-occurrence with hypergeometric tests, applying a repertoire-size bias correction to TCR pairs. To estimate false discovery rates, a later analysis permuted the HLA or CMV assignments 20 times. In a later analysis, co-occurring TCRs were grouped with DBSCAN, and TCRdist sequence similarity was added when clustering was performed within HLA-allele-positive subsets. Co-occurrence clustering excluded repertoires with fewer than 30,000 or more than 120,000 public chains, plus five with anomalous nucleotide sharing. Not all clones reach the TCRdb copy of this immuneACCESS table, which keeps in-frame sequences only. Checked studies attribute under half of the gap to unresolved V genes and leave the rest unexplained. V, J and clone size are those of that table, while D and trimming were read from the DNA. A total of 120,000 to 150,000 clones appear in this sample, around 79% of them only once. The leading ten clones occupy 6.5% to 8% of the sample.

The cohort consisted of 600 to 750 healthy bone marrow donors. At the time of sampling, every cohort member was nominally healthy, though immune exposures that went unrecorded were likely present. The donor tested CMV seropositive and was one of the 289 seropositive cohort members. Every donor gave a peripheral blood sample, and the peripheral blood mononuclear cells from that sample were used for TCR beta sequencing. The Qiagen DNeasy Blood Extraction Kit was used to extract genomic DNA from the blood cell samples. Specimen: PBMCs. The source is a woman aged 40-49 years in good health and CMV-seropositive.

CDR3 region: CASTRGQEGWNTEAFF. The DNA is TGCGCCAGCACCCGAGGACAGGAGGGTTGGAACACTGAAGCTTTCTTT. This sequence uses TRBV5-1 and TRBJ1-1; 7 central nucleotides agree with TRBD1. CDR1 SGHRS and CDR2 YFSETQ are derived from the germline V gene. V ends up 6 bases short and J 1 base short, with an unmatched junction base count of 12. Measured from the cysteine to the phenylalanine, the CDR3 is 16 residues long. This entry keeps only the CDR3 DNA: 48 bases, framed from base 1.